What follows are 10 T cell receptor beta chains derived from one specimen sequenced in a study of patients and donors after allogeneic stem cell transplantation. Each CDR3 protein is one row after TCRdb ran MiXCR on the RT-PCR reads. The profile covers 150,000 to 200,000 distinct CDR3 sequences, with approximately 28% appearing a single time and 3.2% taken by the ten largest. Material for sequencing was blood, either unsorted or a sorted T cell fraction (not recorded which). The origin of the receptors is a human donor who was either an allogeneic HSCT recipient or a stem cell or donor lymphocyte infusion donor (not recorded which). It is not recorded whose cells these are; they may come from a transplant donor.

This clonotype was seen repeatedly, ten times or more. V usage is TRBV6-5 and J usage is TRBJ1-4; D is possibly TRBD1 (5 bases). CDR3 length equals 12 residues. Trimming pared 5 bases from V and 8 bases from J, leaving 9 bases between. The germline CDR1 and CDR2 sequences are MNHEY and SVGAGI. The CDR3 DNA reads TGTGCCAGCAGTGCAGGGCACGAAAAACTGTTTTTT. This translates into CASSAGHEKLFF.

This clonotype has at least ten counts. The chain combines TRBV6-2 or TRBV6-3 with TRBJ1-1; D is unresolved. CDR3 length: 15 residues. Germline V gene data show CDR1 as MNHEY and CDR2 as SVGEGT. V lost 2 bases and J 7 bases, leaving 17 bases between the germline ends. The CDR3, as DNA: TGTGCCAGCAGTTACGGGCGAGGGAGGGTCAGTGAAGCTTTCTTT. Amino acids: CASSYGRGRVSEAFF.

DNA of the CDR3: TGCAGCGTTGGACGAGGGTCCCACGGGGAGAGCGGGGAGCTGTTTTTT. Translated, it gives CSVGRGSHGESGELFF. V usage is TRBV29-1 and J usage is TRBJ2-2; weak D call: TRBD2 (5 bases). The CDR3 sequence is 16 residues long. The V end lost 4 bases, the J end lost 7 bases, and 22 bases lay between the germline ends. The germline gives CDR1 SQVTM, CDR2 ANQGSEA.

The chain links TRBV10-3 to TRBJ2-5, with D tentatively TRBD1 or TRBD2 (5 bases each). The V gene lost 6 bases and the J gene lost 5 bases, with 10 bases spanning the gap. The CDR3 length is 12 residues. Germline V gene sequence: CDR1 ENHRY, CDR2 SYGVKD. This chain's CDR3 is CAIRDEGETQYF. CDR3 sequence (DNA): TGTGCCATCAGAGACGAGGGGGAGACCCAGTACTTC.

This clonotype has a handful of counts. V gene TRBV5-1 combines with J gene TRBJ1-5; 7 positions agree with TRBD1. The CDR3 is 14 residues long. Germline CDR1 is SGHRS and CDR2 is YFSETQ. The V and J ends lost 5 bases and 3 bases, in that order; junction bases with no gene match: 5. This CDR3 is CASRSGTDNQPQHF. CDR3 nucleotides: TGCGCCAGCAGAAGCGGGACAGACAATCAGCCCCAGCATTTT.

This clonotype was seen repeatedly, ten times or more. The junction departs from germline at one end; a sequencing error may be responsible. The chain uses TRBV5-1 and TRBJ1-1; D uncertain. CDR1 is SGHRS and CDR2 is YFSETQ in the germline V gene. This CDR3 has 11 residues. In DNA form, the CDR3 reads TGTGCCAGCAGCTTGGGAGTTGAAGCTTTCTTT. Protein: CASSLGVEAFF.

This clonotype turned up a few times. The chain joins TRBV12-3 or TRBV12-4 to TRBJ1-2; D not certain. Trimming removed 5 bases from V and 8 bases from J, with 18 bases in between. CDR3 length: 14 amino acids. In DNA, the CDR3 is TGTGCCAGCAGTCCCTTAGCCCTTGGGTCCGGCTACACCTTC. Translated, it gives CASSPLALGSGYTF.

This clonotype has only a few counts. The chain recombines TRBV5-1 with TRBJ1-1; D is unresolved. The CDR3 loop spans 13 amino acids. Germline values: CDR1 SGHRS, CDR2 YFSETQ. The germline V and J ends were trimmed by 5 bases and 0 bases, with 8 bases remaining between them. The CDR3 DNA reads TGCGCCAGCAGTCAATTCTTGAACACTGAAGCTTTCTTT. It yields the protein CASSQFLNTEAFF.

The chain recombines TRBV20-1 with TRBJ2-2; TRBD2 agrees at 11 bases. Germline V gives CDR1 DFQATT, CDR2 SNEGSKA (reference sequence). The CDR3 loop spans 14 amino acids. The ends lost 5 bases at V and 7 bases at J; junction bases unmatched: 6. Here the CDR3 reads CSALLAGAFGELFF. CDR3 coding DNA: TGCAGTGCTTTACTAGCGGGAGCGTTCGGGGAGCTGTTTTTT.

This clonotype was observed a handful of times. V and J are TRBV4-3 and TRBJ2-7; D possibly corresponds to TRBD2 (6 bases). The CDR3 is 15 residues long. V was pared by 6 bases and J by 0 bases, with 15 bases between. Germline CDR1 is LGHNA and CDR2 is YSLEER. The DNA for the CDR3 is TGCGCCAGCAGTACCGGGACTCTTAGCTCCTACGAGCAGTACTTC. Translated: CASSTGTLSSYEQYF.